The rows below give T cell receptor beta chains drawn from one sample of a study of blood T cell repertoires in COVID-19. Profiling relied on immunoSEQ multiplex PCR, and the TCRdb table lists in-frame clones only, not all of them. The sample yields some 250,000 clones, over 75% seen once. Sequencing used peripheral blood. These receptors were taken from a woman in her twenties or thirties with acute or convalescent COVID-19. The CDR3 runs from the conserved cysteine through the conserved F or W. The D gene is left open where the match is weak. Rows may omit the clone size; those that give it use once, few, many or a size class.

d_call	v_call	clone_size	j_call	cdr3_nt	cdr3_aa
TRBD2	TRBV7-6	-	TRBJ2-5	TGTGCCAGCAGCTTAGTTTCCGGGAGGGGGGAGACCCAGTACTTC	CASSLVSGRGETQYF
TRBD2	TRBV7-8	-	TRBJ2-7	TGTGCCAGCAGCCCTTGGCTAGCGGGAGGGCCTAACTACGAGCAGTACTTC	CASSPWLAGGPNYEQYF
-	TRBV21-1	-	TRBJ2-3	TGTGCCAGCAGCAAAGCTAGCGGGAGAGGGACAGATACGCAGTATTTT	CASSKASGRGTDTQYF
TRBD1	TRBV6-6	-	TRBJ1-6	TGTGCCAGCAGTTACCCGGGACAGTACGATTCACCCCTCCACTTT	CASSYPGQYDSPLHF
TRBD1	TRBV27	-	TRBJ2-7	TGTGCCAGCAGTTACCTCGGGACAGGGGGCCTCCACGGGTACGAGCAGTACTTC	CASSYLGTGGLHGYEQYF
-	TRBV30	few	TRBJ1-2	TGTGCCTGGAGTTCAGACAGCTATCATGGCTACACCTTC	CAWSSDSYHGYTF
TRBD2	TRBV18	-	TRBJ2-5	TGTGCCAGCTCACCCCTACTAGCGGGAGGTCGTCAAGAGACCCAGTACTTC	CASSPLLAGGRQETQYF
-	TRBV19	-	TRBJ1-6	TGTGCCAGTAGCCGAGACAGTCTACGTAATTCACCCCTCCACTTT	CASSRDSLRNSPLHF
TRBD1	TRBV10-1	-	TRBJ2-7	TGCGCCAGCAGTGCGGGACAGTTCTACGAGCAGTACTTC	CASSAGQFYEQYF
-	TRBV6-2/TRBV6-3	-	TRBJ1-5	TGTGCCAGCAGTTCGACGGACATGGGGCCCCAGCATTTT	CASSSTDMGPQHF
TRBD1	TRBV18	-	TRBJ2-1	TGTGCCAGCTCACCACCGGACAGGGTGGGCAATGAGCAGTTCTTC	CASSPPDRVGNEQFF